The clone carrying this T cell receptor (beta chain) was picked up a small number of times. The sample is drawn from a study of identical twins. MiXCR, applied by TCRdb to the 5' RACE reads, yields one record per CDR3 protein. The table has about 790,000 distinct CDR3 sequences, 15% to 20% seen once. Losses at the gene ends were 5 bases for V and 3 bases for J; bases not matched to a gene: 9. The CDR3 is 16 amino acids. Germline CDR1 is MRHNA and CDR2 is SNTAGT. This same sample was also taken into another study, of T cells expressing NK-cell markers. That study reports: Eight donors were sequenced, seven testing HCMV-seropositive and one testing seronegative. The study found dominant NKG2C+ clonotypes at roughly 1.0-7.5% of CD8+ T cells in over five donors.

This TCR came from a woman under 30 in good health. The material sequenced was PBMCs. The chain is built from TRBV6-4 and TRBJ2-3, with 9 bases identical to TRBD2. For the CDR3, the DNA is TGTGCCAGCAGTATTCTCGGCGGACTAGCGACAGATACGCAGTATTTT. This codes for CASSILGGLATDTQYF.